This entry is about one T cell receptor (beta chain). This sample is drawn from a study of blood T cell repertoires in COVID-19. Study context: Acute and convalescent COVID-19 samples came from the United States, Italy and Spain. From T cells, B-cell-depleted T cells, or PBMCs came the material, which was cDNA or gDNA.

In the original processing: Amplification with reference gene primers provided the estimates of nucleated cell counts. Produced via immunoSEQ multiplex PCR; TCRdb's table is partial and in-frame only. The V and J calls and clone size come from that table; D and trimming were worked out from the DNA. The sample includes roughly 70,000 clones, approximately 90% of them seen just once. The receptor was isolated from a human donor in a cohort sampled during active COVID-19. Sequenced input: peripheral blood.

CDR3 DNA sequence: TGTGCCAGCTTACTTCAGGGGGGAACTAATGAAAAACTGTTTTTT. This sequence encodes CASLLQGGTNEKLFF. The chain employs TRBV19 and TRBJ1-4; 7 positions match TRBD1. The CDR3 loop spans 15 amino acids. The germline gives CDR1 LNHDA, CDR2 SQIVND (reference sequence). With 9 bases clipped from V and 1 base from J, the junction kept 8 bases outside the gene matches.